This T cell receptor (beta chain) was sequenced during a study of T-cell reconstitution after alpha-beta-depleted transplantation in children. The CDR3 totals 17 residues. Germline trimming cut 8 bases from V and 3 bases from J; bases unmatched to any gene: 18. Per germline, CDR1 WNHNN and CDR2 SYGVQD (reference sequence). This clonotype showed up just a few times. This sample's TCRbeta library carried unique molecular identifier barcodes. MiXCR was run by TCRdb on the PCR reads, yielding one entry per CDR3 protein. The data show 200,000 to 250,000 distinct CDR3 sequences, over 9.5% seen once. This sequence was found in a human donor who donated a stem cell graft to a child with SCID. The source material was PBMCs from the stem cell graft donor, sampled from the stem cell graft. The V gene is TRBV10-1, the J gene TRBJ1-2; 7 bases line up with TRBD1. The CDR3 is CASGNGTVGRGDYGYTF. The CDR3 bases are TGCGCCAGCGGTAACGGGACAGTGGGGCGGGGGGACTATGGCTACACCTTC.